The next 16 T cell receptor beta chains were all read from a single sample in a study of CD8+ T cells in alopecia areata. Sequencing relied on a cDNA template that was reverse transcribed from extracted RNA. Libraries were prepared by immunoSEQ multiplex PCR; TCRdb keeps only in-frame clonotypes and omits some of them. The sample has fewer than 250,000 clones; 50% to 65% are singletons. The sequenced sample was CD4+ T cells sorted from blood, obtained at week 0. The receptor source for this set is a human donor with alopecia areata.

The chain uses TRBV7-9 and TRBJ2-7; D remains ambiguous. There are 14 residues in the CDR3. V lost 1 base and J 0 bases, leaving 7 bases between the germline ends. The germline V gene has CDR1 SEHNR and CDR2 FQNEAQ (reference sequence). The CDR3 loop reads CASSLVYSSYEQYF. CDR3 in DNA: TGTGCCAGCAGCTTAGTGTACAGCTCCTACGAGCAGTACTTC.

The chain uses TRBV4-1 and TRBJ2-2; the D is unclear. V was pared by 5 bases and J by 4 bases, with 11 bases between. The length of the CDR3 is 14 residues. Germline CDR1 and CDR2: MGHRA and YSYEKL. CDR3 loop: CASSSAPRTGELFF. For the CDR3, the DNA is TGCGCCAGCAGCTCGGCGCCCCGCACCGGGGAGCTGTTTTTT.

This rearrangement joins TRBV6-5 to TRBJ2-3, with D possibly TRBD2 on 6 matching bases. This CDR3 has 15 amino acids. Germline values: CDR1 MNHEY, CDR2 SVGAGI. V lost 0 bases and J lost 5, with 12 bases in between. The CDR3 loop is CASSYSSGVKDTQYF. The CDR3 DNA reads TGTGCCAGCAGTTACTCATCGGGGGTCAAAGATACGCAGTATTTT.

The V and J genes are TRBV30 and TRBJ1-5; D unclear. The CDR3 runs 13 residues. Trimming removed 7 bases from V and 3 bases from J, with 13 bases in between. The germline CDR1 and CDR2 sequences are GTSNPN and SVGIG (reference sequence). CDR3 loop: CASSKGPNQPQHF. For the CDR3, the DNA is TGTGCCTCTAGTAAAGGGCCCAATCAGCCCCAGCATTTT.

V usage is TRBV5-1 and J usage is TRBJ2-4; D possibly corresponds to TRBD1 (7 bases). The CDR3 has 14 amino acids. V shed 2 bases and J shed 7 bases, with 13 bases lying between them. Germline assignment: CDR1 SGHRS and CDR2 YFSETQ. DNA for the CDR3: TGCGCCAGCAGCTTCGGGGGACAGAATAACATTCAGTACTTC. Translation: CASSFGGQNNIQYF. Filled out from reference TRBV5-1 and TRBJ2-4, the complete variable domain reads KAGVTQTPRYLIKTRGQQVTLSCSPISGHRSVSWYQQTPGQGLQFLFEYFSETQRNKGNFPGRFSGRQFSNSRSEMNVSTLELGDSALYLCASSFGGQNNIQYFGAGTRLSVL.

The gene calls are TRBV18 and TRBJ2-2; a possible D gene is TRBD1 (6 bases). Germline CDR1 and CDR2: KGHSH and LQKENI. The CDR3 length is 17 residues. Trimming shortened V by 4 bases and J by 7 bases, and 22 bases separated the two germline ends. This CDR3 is CASSLQQGLRKDGELFF. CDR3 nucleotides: TGTGCCAGCTCACTCCAACAGGGTTTGAGGAAGGACGGGGAGCTGTTTTTT.

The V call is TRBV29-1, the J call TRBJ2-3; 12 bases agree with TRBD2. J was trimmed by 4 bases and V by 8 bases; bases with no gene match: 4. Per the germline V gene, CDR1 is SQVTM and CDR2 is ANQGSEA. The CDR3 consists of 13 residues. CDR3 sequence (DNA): TGCAGCTTAGGGACTAGCGGGCCAGATACGCAGTATTTT. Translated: CSLGTSGPDTQYF.

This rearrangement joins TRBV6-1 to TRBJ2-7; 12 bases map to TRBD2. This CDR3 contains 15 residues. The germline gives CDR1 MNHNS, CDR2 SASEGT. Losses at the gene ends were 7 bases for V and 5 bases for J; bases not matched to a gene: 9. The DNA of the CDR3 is TGTGCCAGCAATCGACTAGCGGGAGTAAGGGACGAGCAGTACTTC. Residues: CASNRLAGVRDEQYF.

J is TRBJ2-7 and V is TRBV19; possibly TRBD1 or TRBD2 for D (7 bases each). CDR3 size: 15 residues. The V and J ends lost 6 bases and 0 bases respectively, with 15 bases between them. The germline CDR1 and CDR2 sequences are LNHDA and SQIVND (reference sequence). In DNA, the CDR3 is TGTGCCAGTAGAGGCGAGCGGGACAGCTCCTACGAGCAGTACTTC. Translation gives CASRGERDSSYEQYF. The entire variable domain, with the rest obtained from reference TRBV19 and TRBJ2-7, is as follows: DGGITQSPKYLFRKEGQNVTLSCEQNLNHDAMYWYRQDPGQGLRLIYYSQIVNDFQKGDIAEGYSVSREKKESFPLTVTSAQKNPTAFYLCASRGERDSSYEQYFGPGTRLTVT.

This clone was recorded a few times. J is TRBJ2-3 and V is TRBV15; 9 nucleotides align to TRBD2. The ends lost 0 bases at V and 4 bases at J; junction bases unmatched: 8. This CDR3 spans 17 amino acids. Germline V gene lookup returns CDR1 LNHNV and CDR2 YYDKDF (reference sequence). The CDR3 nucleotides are TGTGCCACCAGCAGAGAAAGCGTAGGCGGGGGGGCAGATACGCAGTATTTT. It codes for CATSRESVGGGADTQYF.

Here the CDR3 reads CAWSVPSYGGKDRGGYGYTF. The CDR3 DNA reads TGTGCCTGGAGTGTACCTTCGTACGGTGGCAAGGACAGGGGTGGGTATGGCTACACCTTC. The chain has TRBV30 and TRBJ1-2; 9 bases map to TRBD1. Trimming took 0 bases from V and 5 from J; bases not matched to a gene: 22. The CDR3 has 20 amino acids. Germline CDR1 GTSNPN, CDR2 SVGIG (reference sequence).

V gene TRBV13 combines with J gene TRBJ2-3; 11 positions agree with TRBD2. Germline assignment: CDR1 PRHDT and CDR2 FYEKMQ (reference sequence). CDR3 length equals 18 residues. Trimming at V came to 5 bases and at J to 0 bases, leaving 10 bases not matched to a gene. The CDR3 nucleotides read TGTGCCAGCAGCCCACTAGCGGGGGCCCAGGCTAGCACAGATACGCAGTATTTT. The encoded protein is CASSPLAGAQASTDTQYF.

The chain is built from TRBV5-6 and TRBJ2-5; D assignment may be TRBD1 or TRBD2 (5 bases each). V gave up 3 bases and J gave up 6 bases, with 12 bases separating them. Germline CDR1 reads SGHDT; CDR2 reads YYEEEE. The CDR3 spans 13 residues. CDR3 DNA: TGTGCCAGCAGCTACCAGGGACCAAAGACCCAGTACTTC. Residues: CASSYQGPKTQYF.

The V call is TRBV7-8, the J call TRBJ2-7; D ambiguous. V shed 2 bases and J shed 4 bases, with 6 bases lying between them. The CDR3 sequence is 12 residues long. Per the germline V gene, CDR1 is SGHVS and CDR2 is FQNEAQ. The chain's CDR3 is CASSLSDYEQYF. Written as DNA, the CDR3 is TGTGCCAGCAGCTTATCGGATTACGAGCAGTACTTC.

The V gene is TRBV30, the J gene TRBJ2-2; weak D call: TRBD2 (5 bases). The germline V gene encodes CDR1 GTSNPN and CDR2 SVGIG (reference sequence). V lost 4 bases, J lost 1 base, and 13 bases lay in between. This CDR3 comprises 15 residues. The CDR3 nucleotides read TGTGCCTGGACCCCCCTTAGCGTGAACACCGGGGAGCTGTTTTTT. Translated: CAWTPLSVNTGELFF.

CDR3 bases: TGCAGCGTTGAAGGGAGGGACCTGAATGAAAAACTGTTTTTT. Residues: CSVEGRDLNEKLFF. The chain joins TRBV29-1 to TRBJ1-4; maybe TRBD1 (5 bases). V was shortened by 1 base and J by 5 bases, with 11 bases between the two germline ends. CDR1 is SQVTM and CDR2 is ANQGSEA in the germline V gene. The CDR3 contains 14 residues.